This T cell receptor (beta chain) was identified during a study of T cell responses to AZD1222 COVID-19 vaccine. Notes on the study in general: Mostly white British, mostly female donors; authors suggested clonal diversity may be underestimated. Spike regions recognized by vaccine-associated CD4 TCRs spanned the protein, led by 160-218 and 743-854.

Clones were sequenced by immunoSEQ multiplex PCR, and TCRdb holds only the in-frame ones, with some missing. There are tens of thousands of clones in the sample; roughly 93% occur only once, and roughly 20% lies in the top ten. V lost 1 base and J 5 bases, leaving 12 bases between the germline ends. The germline V gene has CDR1 SEHNR and CDR2 FQNEAQ (reference sequence). The length of the CDR3 is 15 residues. This clone was observed a few times. No antigen is known for it. This sequence originates from an adult in good health. The sequencing used peripheral blood, collected on day 0 of AZD1222 vaccination. The rearrangement uses TRBV7-9 and TRBJ2-1; possible D gene TRBD2, 5 bases. For the CDR3, the DNA is TGTGCCAGCAGCTTAGAAGGGCGGGTGGACAATGAGCAGTTCTTC. Encoded protein: CASSLEGRVDNEQFF.